This T cell receptor beta chain was documented in a study of blood T cell repertoires in COVID-19. Study overall: Researchers got acute and convalescent COVID-19 samples from the United States, Italy and Spain. The cDNA or gDNA used as material had been derived from T cells, B-cell-depleted T cells, or PBMCs.

Authors' processing steps: The assay estimated nucleated cells by amplifying reference gene primers. Repertoires were generated with immunoSEQ multiplex PCR, while TCRdb's copy carries only in-frame clones and drops some. V, J and clone size are those of that table, while D and trimming were read from the DNA. The data hold just over 20,000 clones, with about nine tenths observed a single time. Germline CDR1 reads SGHDT; CDR2 reads YYEEEE. This CDR3 contains 16 residues. V gave up 2 bases and J gave up 4 bases; unmatched junction bases: 8. The chain joins TRBV5-6 to TRBJ2-7; TRBD2 agrees at 11 bases. Sequencing was performed on peripheral blood. The sequence was obtained from a man aged 50 to 59 with active COVID-19. The CDR3 DNA follows: TGTGCCAGCAGCTTCTCTAGCGGGGGGTATGGGTACGAGCAGTACTTC. Its translation is CASSFSSGGYGYEQYF.